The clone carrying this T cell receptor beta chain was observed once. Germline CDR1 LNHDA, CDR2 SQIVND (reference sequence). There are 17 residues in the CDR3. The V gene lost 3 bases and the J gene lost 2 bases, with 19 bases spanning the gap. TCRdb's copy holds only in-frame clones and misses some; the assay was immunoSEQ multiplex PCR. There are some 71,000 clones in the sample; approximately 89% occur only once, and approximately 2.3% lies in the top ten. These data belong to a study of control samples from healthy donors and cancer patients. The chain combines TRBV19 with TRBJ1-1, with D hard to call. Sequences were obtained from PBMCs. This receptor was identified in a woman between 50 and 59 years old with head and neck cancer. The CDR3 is CASSIFKGSGRNTEAFF. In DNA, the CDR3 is TGTGCCAGTAGTATTTTTAAAGGGTCCGGGCGTAACACTGAAGCTTTCTTT.